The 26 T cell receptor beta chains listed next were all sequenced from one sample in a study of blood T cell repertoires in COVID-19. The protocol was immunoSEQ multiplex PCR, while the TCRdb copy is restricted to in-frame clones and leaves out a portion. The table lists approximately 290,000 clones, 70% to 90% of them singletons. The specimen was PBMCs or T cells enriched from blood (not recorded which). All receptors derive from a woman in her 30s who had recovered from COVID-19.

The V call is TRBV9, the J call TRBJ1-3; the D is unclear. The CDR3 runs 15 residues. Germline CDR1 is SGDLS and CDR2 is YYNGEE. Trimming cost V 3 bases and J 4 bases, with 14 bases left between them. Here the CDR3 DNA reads TGTGCCAGCAGCGGGGAAGGGAGTCGGGGAAACACCATATATTTT. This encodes CASSGEGSRGNTIYF.

CDR3 nucleotides: TGTGCCAGCAGCCCCTCGGGAGGGTTTGGCTACACCTTC. This gives the protein CASSPSGGFGYTF. The chain couples TRBV28 to TRBJ1-2; no firm D call. The CDR3 totals 13 residues. Germline CDR1 is MDHEN and CDR2 is SYDVKM. V was cut by 6 bases and J by 7 bases, with 15 bases left in between.

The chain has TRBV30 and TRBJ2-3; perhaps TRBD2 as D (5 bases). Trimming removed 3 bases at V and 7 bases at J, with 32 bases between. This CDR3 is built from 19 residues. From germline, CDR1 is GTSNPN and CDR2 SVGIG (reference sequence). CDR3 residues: CAWRLSTNSPSPIPYTQYF. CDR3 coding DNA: TGTGCCTGGAGGCTCTCGACTAATTCCCCTAGCCCCATCCCTTATACGCAGTATTTT.

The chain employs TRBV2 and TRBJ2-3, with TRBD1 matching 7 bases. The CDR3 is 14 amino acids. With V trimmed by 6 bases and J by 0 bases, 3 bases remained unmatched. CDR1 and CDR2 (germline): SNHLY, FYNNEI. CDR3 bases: TGTGCCAGCAGCGGGACAGTAAGCACAGATACGCAGTATTTT. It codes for CASSGTVSTDTQYF. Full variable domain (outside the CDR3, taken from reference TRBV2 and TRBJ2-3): EPEVTQTPSHQVTQMGQEVILRCVPISNHLYFYWYRQILGQKVEFLVSFYNNEISEKSEIFDDQFSVERPDGSNFTLKIRSTKLEDSAMYFCASSGTVSTDTQYFGPGTRLTVL.

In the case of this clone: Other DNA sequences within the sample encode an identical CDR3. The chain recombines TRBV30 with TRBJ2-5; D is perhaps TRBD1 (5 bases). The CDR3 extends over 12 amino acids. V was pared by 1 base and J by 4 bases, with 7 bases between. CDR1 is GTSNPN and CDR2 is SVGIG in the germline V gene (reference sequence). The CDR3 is CAWSGGLETQYF. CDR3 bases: TGTGCCTGGAGTGGGGGCCTAGAGACCCAGTACTTC.

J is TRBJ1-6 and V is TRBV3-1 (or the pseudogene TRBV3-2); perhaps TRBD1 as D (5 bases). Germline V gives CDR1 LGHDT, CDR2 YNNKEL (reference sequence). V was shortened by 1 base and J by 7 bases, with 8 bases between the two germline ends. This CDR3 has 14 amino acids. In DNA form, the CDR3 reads TGTGCCAGCAGCCAAGGGGGGGGGAATTCACCCCTCCACTTT. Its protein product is CASSQGGGNSPLHF.

In DNA form, the CDR3 reads TGTGCCAGCAGTTATTCCCTCGGCACCGGGGAGCTGTTTTTT. It yields the protein CASSYSLGTGELFF. This sequence joins TRBV6-2 or TRBV6-3 and TRBJ2-2; D uncertain. The length of the CDR3 is 14 residues. The germline CDR1 and CDR2 sequences are MNHEY and SVGEGT. The V end was cut by 3 bases, the J end by 4 bases, with 9 bases between.

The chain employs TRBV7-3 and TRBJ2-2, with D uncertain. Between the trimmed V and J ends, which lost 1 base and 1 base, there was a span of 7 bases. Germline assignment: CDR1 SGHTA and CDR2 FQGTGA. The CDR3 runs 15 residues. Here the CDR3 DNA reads TGTGCCAGCAGCTTAAGGGCAGTGAACACCGGGGAGCTGTTTTTT. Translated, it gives CASSLRAVNTGELFF.

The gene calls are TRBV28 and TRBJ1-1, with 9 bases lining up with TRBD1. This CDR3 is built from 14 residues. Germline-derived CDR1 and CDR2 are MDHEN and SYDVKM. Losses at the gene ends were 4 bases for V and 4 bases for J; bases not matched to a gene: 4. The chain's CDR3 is CASSWTGAATEAFF. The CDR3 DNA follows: TGTGCCAGCAGTTGGACAGGGGCGGCCACTGAAGCTTTCTTT.

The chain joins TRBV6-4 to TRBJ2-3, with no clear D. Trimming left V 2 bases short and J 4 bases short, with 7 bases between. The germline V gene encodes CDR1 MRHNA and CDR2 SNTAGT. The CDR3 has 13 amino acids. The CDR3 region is CASSDIVSDTQYF. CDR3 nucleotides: TGTGCCAGCAGTGACATTGTATCAGATACGCAGTATTTT.

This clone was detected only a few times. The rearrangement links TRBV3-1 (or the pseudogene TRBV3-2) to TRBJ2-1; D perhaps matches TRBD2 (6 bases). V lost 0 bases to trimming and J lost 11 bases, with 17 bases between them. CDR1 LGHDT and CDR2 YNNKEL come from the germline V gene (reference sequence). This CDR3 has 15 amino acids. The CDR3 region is CASSQEAGLARKQFF. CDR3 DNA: TGTGCCAGCAGCCAAGAGGCGGGACTCGCCCGTAAGCAGTTCTTC.

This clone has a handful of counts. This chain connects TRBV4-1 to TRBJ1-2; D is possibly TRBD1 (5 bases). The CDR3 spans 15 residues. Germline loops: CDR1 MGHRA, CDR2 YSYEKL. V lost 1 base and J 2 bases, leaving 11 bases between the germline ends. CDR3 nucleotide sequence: TGCGCCAGCAGCCAAGCTACAGGAAGGAACTATGGCTACACCTTC. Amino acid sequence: CASSQATGRNYGYTF.

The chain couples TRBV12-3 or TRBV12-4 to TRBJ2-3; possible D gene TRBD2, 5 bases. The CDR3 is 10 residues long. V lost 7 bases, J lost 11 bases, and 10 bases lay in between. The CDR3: CASKGRRQYF. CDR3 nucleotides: TGTGCCAGCAAAGGGAGAAGGCAGTATTTT.

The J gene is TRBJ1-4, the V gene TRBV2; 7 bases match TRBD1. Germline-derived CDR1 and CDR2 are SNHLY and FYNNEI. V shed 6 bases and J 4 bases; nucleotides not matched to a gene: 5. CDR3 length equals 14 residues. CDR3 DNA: TGTGCCAGCAGCGACAGGGCCGGTAATGAAAAACTGTTTTTT. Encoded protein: CASSDRAGNEKLFF. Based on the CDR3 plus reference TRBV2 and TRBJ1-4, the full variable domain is EPEVTQTPSHQVTQMGQEVILRCVPISNHLYFYWYRQILGQKVEFLVSFYNNEISEKSEIFDDQFSVERPDGSNFTLKIRSTKLEDSAMYFCASSDRAGNEKLFFGSGTQLSVL.

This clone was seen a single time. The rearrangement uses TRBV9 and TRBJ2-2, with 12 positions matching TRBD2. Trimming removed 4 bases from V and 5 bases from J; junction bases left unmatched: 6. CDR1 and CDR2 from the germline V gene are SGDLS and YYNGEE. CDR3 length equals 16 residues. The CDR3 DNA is TGTGCCAGCAGCCTGACTAGCGGGAGTGGTACCGGGGAGCTGTTTTTT. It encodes CASSLTSGSGTGELFF.

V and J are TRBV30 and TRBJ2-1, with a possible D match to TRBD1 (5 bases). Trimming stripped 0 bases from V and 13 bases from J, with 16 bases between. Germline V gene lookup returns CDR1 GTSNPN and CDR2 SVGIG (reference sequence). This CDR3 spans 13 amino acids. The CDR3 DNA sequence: TGTGCCTGGAGTGTACTGGGGCCGACAGACCAGTTCTTC. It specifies CAWSVLGPTDQFF.

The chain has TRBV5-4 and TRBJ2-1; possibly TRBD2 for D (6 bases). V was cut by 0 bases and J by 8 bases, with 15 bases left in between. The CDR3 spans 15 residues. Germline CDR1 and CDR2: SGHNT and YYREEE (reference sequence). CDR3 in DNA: TGTGCCAGCAGCTTGGCCGGGAGCTTTTGGTATGAGCAGTTCTTC. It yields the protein CASSLAGSFWYEQFF.

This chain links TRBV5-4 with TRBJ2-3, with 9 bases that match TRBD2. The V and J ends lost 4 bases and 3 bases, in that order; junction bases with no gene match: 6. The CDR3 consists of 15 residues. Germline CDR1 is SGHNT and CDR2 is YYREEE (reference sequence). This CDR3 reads CASSEGGRATDTQYF. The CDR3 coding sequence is TGTGCCAGCAGCGAGGGCGGGAGGGCTACAGATACGCAGTATTTT.

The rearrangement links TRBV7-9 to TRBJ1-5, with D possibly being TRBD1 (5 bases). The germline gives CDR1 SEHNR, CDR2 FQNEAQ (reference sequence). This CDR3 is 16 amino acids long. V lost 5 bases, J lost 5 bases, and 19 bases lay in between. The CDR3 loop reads CASSAFGGEVDQPQHF. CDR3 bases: TGTGCCAGCAGCGCTTTCGGGGGGGAGGTGGATCAGCCCCAGCATTTT.

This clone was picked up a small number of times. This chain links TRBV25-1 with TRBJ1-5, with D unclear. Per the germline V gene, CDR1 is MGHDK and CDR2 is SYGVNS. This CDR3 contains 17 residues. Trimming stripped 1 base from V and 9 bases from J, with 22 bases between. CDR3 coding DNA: TGTGCCAGCAGTGAATTTCGACTCTATTTCGTCAAGGTGCCCCAGCATTTT. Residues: CASSEFRLYFVKVPQHF. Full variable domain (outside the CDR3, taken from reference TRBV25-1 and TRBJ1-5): EADIYQTPRYLVIGTGKKITLECSQTMGHDKMYWYQQDPGMELHLIHYSYGVNSTEKGDLSSESTVSRIRTEHFPLTLESARPSHTSQYLCASSEFRLYFVKVPQHFGDGTRLSIL.

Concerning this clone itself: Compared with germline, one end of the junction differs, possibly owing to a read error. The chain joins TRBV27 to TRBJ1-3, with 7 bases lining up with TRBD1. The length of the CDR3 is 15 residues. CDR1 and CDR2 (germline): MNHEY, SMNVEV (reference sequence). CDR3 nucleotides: TGTGCCAGAAGTTCGGGCAGGGGGTATGGAAACACCATATATTTT. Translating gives CARSSGRGYGNTIYF.

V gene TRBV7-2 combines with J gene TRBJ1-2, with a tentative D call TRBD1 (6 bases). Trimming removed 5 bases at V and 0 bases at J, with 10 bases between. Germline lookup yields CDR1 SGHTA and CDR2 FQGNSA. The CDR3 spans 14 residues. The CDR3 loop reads CASSPRQANYGYTF. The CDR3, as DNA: TGTGCCAGCAGCCCCAGACAGGCTAACTATGGCTACACCTTC. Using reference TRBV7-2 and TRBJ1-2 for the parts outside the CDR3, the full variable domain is GAGVSQSPSNKVTEKGKDVELRCDPISGHTALYWYRQSLGQGLEFLIYFQGNSAPDKSGLPSDRFSAERTGGSVSTLTIQRTQQEDSAVYLCASSPRQANYGYTFGSGTRLTVV.

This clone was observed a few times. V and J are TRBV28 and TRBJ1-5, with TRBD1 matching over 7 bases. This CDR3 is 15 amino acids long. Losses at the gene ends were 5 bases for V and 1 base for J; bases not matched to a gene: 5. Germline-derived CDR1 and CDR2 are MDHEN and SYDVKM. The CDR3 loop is CASSAHRGSNQPQHF. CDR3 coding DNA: TGTGCCAGCAGTGCCCACAGGGGAAGCAATCAGCCCCAGCATTTT.

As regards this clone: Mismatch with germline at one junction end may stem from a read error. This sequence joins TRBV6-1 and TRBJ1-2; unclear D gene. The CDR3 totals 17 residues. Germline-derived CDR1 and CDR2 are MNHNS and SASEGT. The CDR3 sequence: CASSERLTWRGGYGYTF. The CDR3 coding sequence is TGTGCCAGCAGTGAACGACTTACCTGGCGGGGAGGGTATGGGTACACCTTC.

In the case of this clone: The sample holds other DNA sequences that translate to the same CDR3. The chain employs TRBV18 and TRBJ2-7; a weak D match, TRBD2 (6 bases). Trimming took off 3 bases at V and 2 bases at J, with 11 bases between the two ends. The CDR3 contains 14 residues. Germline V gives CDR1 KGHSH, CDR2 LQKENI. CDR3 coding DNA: TGTGCCAGCTCACCTGGGACTGGTCCCTACGAGCAGTACTTC. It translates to CASSPGTGPYEQYF.

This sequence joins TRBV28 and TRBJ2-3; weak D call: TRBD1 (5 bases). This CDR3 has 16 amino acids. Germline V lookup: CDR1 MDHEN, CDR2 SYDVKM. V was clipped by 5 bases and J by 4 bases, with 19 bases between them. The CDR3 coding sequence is TGTGCCAGCAGTCGCACAGGTCTTATTCATCCAGATACGCAGTATTTT. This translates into CASSRTGLIHPDTQYF. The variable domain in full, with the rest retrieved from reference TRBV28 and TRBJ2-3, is DVKVTQSSRYLVKRTGEKVFLECVQDMDHENMFWYRQDPGLGLRLIYFSYDVKMKEKGDIPEGYSVSREKKERFSLILESASTNQTSMYLCASSRTGLIHPDTQYFGPGTRLTVL.